This TCR beta chain was documented in a study of blood T cell repertoires in COVID-19. Sequencing was performed with immunoSEQ multiplex PCR; in TCRdb, only in-frame clones are kept and a portion is missing. The sample includes some 150,000 clones, 84% of them seen just once. Per the germline V gene, CDR1 is SGHNT and CDR2 is YYREEE (reference sequence). V was clipped by 3 bases and J by 0 bases, with 12 bases between them. The CDR3 has 16 residues. Allocation to cohorts depended on clinical history reported by the participants. The origin of this receptor is a woman aged 45-65 years who had been exposed to COVID-19. The specimen was PBMCs or T cells enriched from blood (not recorded which). This chain uses TRBV5-4 with TRBJ1-4; D call uncertain. CDR3 sequence: CASSSGIYATNEKLFF. The CDR3 nucleotides are TGTGCCAGCAGCTCGGGAATTTATGCAACTAATGAAAAACTGTTTTTT.